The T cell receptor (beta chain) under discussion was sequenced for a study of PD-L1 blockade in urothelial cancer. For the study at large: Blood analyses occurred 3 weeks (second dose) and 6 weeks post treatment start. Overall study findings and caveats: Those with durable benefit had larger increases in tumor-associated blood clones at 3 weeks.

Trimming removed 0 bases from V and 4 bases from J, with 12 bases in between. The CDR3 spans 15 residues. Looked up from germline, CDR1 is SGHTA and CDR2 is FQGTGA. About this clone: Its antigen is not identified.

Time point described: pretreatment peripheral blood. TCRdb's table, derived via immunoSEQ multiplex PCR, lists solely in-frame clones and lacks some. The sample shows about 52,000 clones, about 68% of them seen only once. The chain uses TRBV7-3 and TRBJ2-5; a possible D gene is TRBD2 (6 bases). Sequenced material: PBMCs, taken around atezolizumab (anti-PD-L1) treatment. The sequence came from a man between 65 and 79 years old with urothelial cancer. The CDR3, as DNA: TGTGCCAGCAGCTTAACCGGTCGGCGGGGAGAGACCCAGTACTTC. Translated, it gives CASSLTGRRGETQYF.